This TCR beta chain was profiled in a study of blood T cell repertoires in COVID-19. Looking at the study overall: COVID-19 samples collected from the United States, Italy and Spain covered acute and convalescent phases. In each case, the material was cDNA or gDNA derived from T cells, B-cell-depleted T cells, or PBMCs.

Germline loops: CDR1 SGHTA, CDR2 FQGTGA. This CDR3 spans 15 amino acids. V lost 5 bases and J 0 bases, leaving 10 bases between the germline ends. Only in-frame clones appear in the TCRdb table, and some are missing; sequencing was by immunoSEQ multiplex PCR. The data show about 210,000 clones, with around four fifths seen just once and under 3% held by the top ten. The J gene is TRBJ1-4, the V gene TRBV7-3; D is perhaps TRBD1 (5 bases). The sequencing input was peripheral blood. The source is a woman aged 40 to 50 with active or convalescent COVID-19. CDR3 in DNA: TGTGCCAGCAGCCCCCGGGGGGCAACTAATGAAAAACTGTTTTTT. This sequence encodes CASSPRGATNEKLFF.